Below, 20 T cell receptor beta chains from the same sample are listed, as sequenced in a study of blood T cells in healthy people across ages. Alongside a J-beta primer mix, a sample-barcoded 5' primer served in a second PCR lasting roughly 6 to 11 cycles. A single record per CDR3 protein comes from TCRdb applying MiXCR to the 5' RACE reads. The profile shows 1,800,000 or so distinct CDR3 sequences, approximately 39% of them singletons. The sample consisted of blood. The receptor set was obtained from a human donor in good health.

The gene calls are TRBV7-2 and TRBJ1-2; D possibly corresponds to TRBD1 (6 bases). Trimming left V 1 base short and J 2 bases short, with 11 bases between. The germline gives CDR1 SGHTA, CDR2 FQGNSA. The CDR3 consists of 15 residues. CDR3 in amino acids: CASSLDGGQNYGYTF. In DNA, the CDR3 is TGTGCCAGCAGCTTAGACGGTGGACAGAACTATGGCTACACCTTC.

V gene TRBV4-1 combines with J gene TRBJ2-1; D gene ambiguous. The CDR3 contains 15 residues. The V and J ends lost 1 base and 7 bases respectively, with 14 bases between them. CDR1 is MGHRA, CDR2 YSYEKL, per germline. The CDR3 reads CASSQVSVGVNEQFF. In DNA form, the CDR3 reads TGCGCCAGCAGCCAAGTCTCGGTGGGTGTTAATGAGCAGTTCTTC.

The chain employs TRBV6-2 or TRBV6-3 and TRBJ2-1; TRBD2 agrees at 7 bases. CDR3 length: 15 amino acids. Germline loops: CDR1 MNHEY, CDR2 SVGEGT. Trimming cost V 7 bases and J 4 bases; bases outside gene matches: 10. CDR3: CASTRDGGRYNEQFF. The DNA of the CDR3 is TGTGCCAGCACCCGAGACGGGGGGAGATACAATGAGCAGTTCTTC.

The chain joins TRBV20-1 to TRBJ2-5, with TRBD2 identical over 8 bases. Germline V gene sequence: CDR1 DFQATT, CDR2 SNEGSKA (reference sequence). V gave up 1 base and J gave up 2 bases; unmatched junction bases: 6. This CDR3 is built from 15 residues. The CDR3 bases are TGCAGTGCTAGAGCAGCGGGGGAATCTCAAGAGACCCAGTACTTC. It encodes CSARAAGESQETQYF.

This clonotype was detected only once. The chain links TRBV5-1 to TRBJ2-1, with 10 positions matching TRBD1. There are 16 residues in the CDR3. From germline, CDR1 is SGHRS and CDR2 YFSETQ. With 4 bases clipped from V and 10 bases from J, the junction kept 14 bases outside the gene matches. CDR3 DNA: TGCGCCAGCAGCCCCTTCGCGGGACAGGGGATCGAGGAGCAGTTCTTC. Protein: CASSPFAGQGIEEQFF.

This chain connects TRBV15 to TRBJ2-5, with 11 bases matching TRBD2. The junction had 3 bases not matched to a gene; V was cut back by 3 bases and J by 3 bases. The germline CDR1 and CDR2 sequences are LNHNV and YYDKDF (reference sequence). There are 15 residues in the CDR3. The CDR3 spells CATSRNSGGEETQYF. DNA for the CDR3: TGTGCCACCAGCAGGAATAGCGGGGGGGAAGAGACCCAGTACTTC.

This clonotype has only a few counts. V gene TRBV7-2 combines with J gene TRBJ2-7; TRBD1 matches at 7 bases. CDR1 SGHTA and CDR2 FQGNSA come from the germline V gene. J lost 9 bases, V lost 6 bases, and 11 bases had no gene match. The CDR3 is made up of 13 amino acids. The CDR3 DNA follows: TGTGCCAGCAGTTCGGACAGGCGCTCGGTGCAGTACTTC. It specifies CASSSDRRSVQYF.

This clonotype was counted only a few times. An end of the junction does not agree with germline; a read error may underlie this. The chain recombines TRBV6-5 with TRBJ2-7; no clear D. Germline values: CDR1 MNHEY, CDR2 SVGAGI. The CDR3 runs 14 residues. CDR3 sequence (DNA): TGCGCCAGCAGACCCTCATTCGGGTCCTACGAGCAGTACTTC. Its translation is CASRPSFGSYEQYF.

The chain links TRBV3-1 to TRBJ2-4, with 7 nucleotides matching TRBD1. Judging by the DNA end, TRBJ2-7 fits better; the J call may be wrong. Germline values: CDR1 LGHDT, CDR2 YNNKEL (reference sequence). The CDR3 spans 15 residues. The CDR3 DNA reads as TGTGCCAGCAGCCAATCGGGGACAGAGAGCTACGAGCAGTACTTC. It encodes CASSQSGTESYEQYF.

The chain employs TRBV28 and TRBJ1-2; a possible D gene is TRBD1 (5 bases). This CDR3 has 20 residues. V was shortened by 2 bases and J by 4 bases, with 29 bases between the two germline ends. Germline V CDR1 and CDR2: MDHEN, SYDVKM. The CDR3 DNA sequence: TGTGCCAGCAGTTTACAGCCTGGTACTGTGTCGGGGGGTTCCGGCTATGGCTACACCTTC. Amino acid sequence: CASSLQPGTVSGGSGYGYTF.

The rearrangement links TRBV7-9 to TRBJ2-3; 9 bases line up with TRBD2. V lost 10 bases and J lost 2; bases outside the gene matches: 7. The CDR3 has 14 residues. Germline-derived CDR1 and CDR2 are SEHNR and FQNEAQ (reference sequence). Written as DNA, the CDR3 is TGTGCCACCTCAGTAGCGGGGGACACAGATACGCAGTATTTT. Residues: CATSVAGDTDTQYF.

J is TRBJ2-2 and V is TRBV2; 9 nucleotides agree with TRBD1. The junction had 7 bases not matched to a gene; V was cut back by 4 bases and J by 7 bases. The length of the CDR3 is 15 residues. Germline V gene data show CDR1 as SNHLY and CDR2 as FYNNEI. CDR3 region: CASSVNRGRGGELFF. The CDR3 bases are TGTGCCAGCAGTGTAAACAGGGGGCGAGGCGGGGAGCTGTTTTTT.

V is TRBV7-8 and J is TRBJ2-5; the match to TRBD2 covers 7 bases. The CDR3 sequence is 15 residues long. Looked up from germline, CDR1 is SGHVS and CDR2 is FQNEAQ. The V and J ends lost 2 bases and 4 bases, in that order; junction bases with no gene match: 7. CDR3 bases: TGTGCCAGCAGCTTAAACGCGGGGGTGGTAGAGACCCAGTACTTC. Protein: CASSLNAGVVETQYF.

CDR3 in DNA: TGTGCCATCAGTGAGTCGCAGGGAACCTCGCTCGGCTACACCTTC. It specifies CAISESQGTSLGYTF. The V call is TRBV10-3, the J call TRBJ1-2, with D possibly matching TRBD1 (5 bases). CDR3 length: 15 amino acids. V gave up 0 bases and J gave up 8 bases, with 16 bases separating them. The germline V gene encodes CDR1 ENHRY and CDR2 SYGVKD.

This clonotype has more than one count but fewer than ten. The chain joins TRBV20-1 to TRBJ2-3; D may be TRBD2 (5 bases). The CDR3 is 15 amino acids. CDR1 and CDR2 from the germline V gene are DFQATT and SNEGSKA (reference sequence). The V gene lost 6 bases and the J gene lost 0 bases, with 16 bases spanning the gap. The CDR3, as DNA: TGCAGTGCCGAGGATAGCGTGGATAGCACAGATACGCAGTATTTT. The encoded protein is CSAEDSVDSTDTQYF.

This clonotype was observed a handful of times. The V and J genes are TRBV20-1 and TRBJ2-1, with unresolved D. Trimming stripped 2 bases from V and 10 bases from J, with 9 bases between. There are 11 residues in the CDR3. Germline lookup yields CDR1 DFQATT and CDR2 SNEGSKA (reference sequence). This CDR3 is CSARWSREQFF. The CDR3 DNA reads TGCAGTGCTAGATGGAGCAGGGAGCAGTTCTTC.

This chain links TRBV4-2 with TRBJ2-1, with D maybe TRBD2 (6 bases). Germline CDR1 is LGHNA and CDR2 is YNFKEQ. The CDR3 covers 17 residues. V shed 0 bases and J shed 8 bases, with 20 bases lying between them. The CDR3 coding sequence is TGTGCCAGCAGCCAAGAAGAGTGGGGGGAATTATTCGATGAGCAGTTCTTC. Amino acids: CASSQEEWGELFDEQFF.

A note on this clonotype: The junction departs from germline at one end; a sequencing error may be responsible. The V and J genes are TRBV15 and TRBJ2-7; D unresolved. CDR1 is LNHNV, CDR2 YYDKDF, per germline (reference sequence). CDR3 length: 15 amino acids. The DNA of the CDR3 is TGTGCCACCGGCAGAGATCTAGGCAGGCGGTACGAGCAGTACTTC. Its protein is CATGRDLGRRYEQYF.

This clonotype was picked up a small number of times. One end of the junction varies from germline; a read error may be responsible. V usage is TRBV10-2 and J usage is TRBJ2-3; possible D gene TRBD2, 7 bases. From germline, CDR1 is WSHSY and CDR2 SAAADI. The CDR3 sequence is 15 residues long. CDR3 DNA sequence: TGCACCAGCAGGCCCCGGGGGGCCAGCACAGATACGCAGTATTTT. It specifies CTSRPRGASTDTQYF.

The chain employs TRBV3-1 and TRBJ1-2, with 9 bases identical to TRBD1. Unmatched junction bases numbered 7, after V lost 1 base and J lost 7 bases. The germline CDR1 and CDR2 sequences are LGHDT and YNNKEL (reference sequence). CDR3 length: 15 residues. The CDR3 region is CASSQVGDRVGGYTF. Written as DNA, the CDR3 is TGTGCCAGCAGCCAAGTCGGGGACAGGGTCGGTGGCTACACCTTC.